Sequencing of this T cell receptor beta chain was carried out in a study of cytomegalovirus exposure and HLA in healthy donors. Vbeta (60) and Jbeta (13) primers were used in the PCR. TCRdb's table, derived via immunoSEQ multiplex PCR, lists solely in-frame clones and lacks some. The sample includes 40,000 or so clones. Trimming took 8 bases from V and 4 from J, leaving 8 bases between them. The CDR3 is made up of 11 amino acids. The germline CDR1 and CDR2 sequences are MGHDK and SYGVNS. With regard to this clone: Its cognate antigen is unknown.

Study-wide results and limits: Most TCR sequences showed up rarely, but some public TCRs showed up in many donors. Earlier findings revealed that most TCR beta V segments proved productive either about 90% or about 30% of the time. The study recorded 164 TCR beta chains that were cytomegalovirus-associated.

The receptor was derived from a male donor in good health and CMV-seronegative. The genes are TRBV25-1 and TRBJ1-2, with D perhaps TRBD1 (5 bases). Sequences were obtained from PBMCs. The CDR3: CASRGLYGYTF. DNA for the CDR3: TGTGCCAGCCGGGGACTCTATGGCTACACCTTC.